Following are 8 T cell receptor beta chains from one sample sequenced in a study of blood T cell repertoires in COVID-19. The assay was immunoSEQ multiplex PCR, and TCRdb's table has in-frame clones only and misses some. The table has around 320,000 clones, roughly 90% seen once. Source material: PBMCs or T cells enriched from blood (not recorded which). The origin of the receptors is a woman in her thirties who had been exposed to COVID-19.

V and J are TRBV3-1 (or the pseudogene TRBV3-2) and TRBJ2-3; TRBD2 aligns across 13 bases. The CDR3 spans 16 residues. The V gene's germline CDR1 is LGHDT and CDR2 YNNKEL (reference sequence). The V gene end was trimmed by 4 bases and the J gene end by 3 bases; junction bases not matched to a gene: 4. The CDR3 region has the DNA TGTGCCAGCAGCCCACTAGCGGGGGGGCCAACAGATACGCAGTATTTT. Protein sequence: CASSPLAGGPTDTQYF.

The V gene is TRBV4-3, the J gene TRBJ1-6; D remains ambiguous. This CDR3 has 15 residues. V gave up 4 bases and J gave up 7 bases, with 14 bases separating them. The V gene's germline CDR1 is LGHNA and CDR2 YSLEER. CDR3 loop: CASSREPTPNSPLHF. The CDR3, as DNA: TGCGCCAGCAGCCGCGAACCCACCCCGAATTCACCCCTCCACTTT.

The chain has TRBV9 and TRBJ2-7; a possible D gene is TRBD1 (7 bases). The V end lost 3 bases, the J end lost 4 bases, and 14 bases lay between the germline ends. This CDR3 comprises 14 residues. CDR1 is SGDLS and CDR2 is YYNGEE in the germline V gene. CDR3 coding DNA: TGTGCCAGCAGCGAAACAGCAGGGGGGTACGAGCAGTACTTC. It yields the protein CASSETAGGYEQYF.

V usage is TRBV30 and J usage is TRBJ2-7, with TRBD2 matching 10 bases. V lost 4 bases and J lost 2; bases outside the gene matches: 8. The CDR3 has 15 residues. From germline, CDR1 is GTSNPN and CDR2 SVGIG (reference sequence). In nucleotides, the CDR3 is TGTGCCTGGAATTATCCAGCGGGGGGGACCTACGAGCAGTACTTC. It translates to CAWNYPAGGTYEQYF. Together with reference TRBV30 and TRBJ2-7, the CDR3 gives the full variable domain: SQTIHQWPATLVQPVGSPLSLECTVEGTSNPNLYWYRQAAGRGLQLLFYSVGIGQISSEVPQNLSASRPQDRQFILSSKKLLLSDSGFYLCAWNYPAGGTYEQYFGPGTRLTVT.

This clone was seen a handful of times. The DNA for the CDR3 is TGTGCCAGCAGCTTACGGGGAGGACCTAATGAAAAACTGTTTTTT. Translation gives CASSLRGGPNEKLFF. The V and J genes are TRBV7-3 and TRBJ1-4; unclear D gene. The V gene lost 2 bases and the J gene lost 3 bases, with 10 bases spanning the gap. Germline V gene lookup returns CDR1 SGHTA and CDR2 FQGTGA. The CDR3 is 15 amino acids.

The chain couples TRBV6-6 to TRBJ2-7, with 8 bases lining up with TRBD1. This CDR3 region has 14 residues. The V gene's germline CDR1 is MNHNY and CDR2 SVGAGI (reference sequence). The V segment lost 10 bases and the J segment 4 bases; nucleotides outside the gene matches: 12. The CDR3 DNA is TGTGCCACCACAGGACAGGGTGATGGATACGAGCAGTACTTC. This encodes CATTGQGDGYEQYF.

The chain couples TRBV7-3 to TRBJ1-2; D remains unclear. The germline V gene has CDR1 SGHTA and CDR2 FQGTGA. The CDR3 is 13 amino acids. V dropped 2 bases and J dropped 4 bases, with 8 bases sitting between them. CDR3 DNA: TGTGCCAGCAGCTTAGATGGGAGCTATGGCTACACCTTC. Translation: CASSLDGSYGYTF. The variable domain in full, completed from reference TRBV7-3 and TRBJ1-2, reads GAGVSQTPSNKVTEKGKYVELRCDPISGHTALYWYRQSLGQGPEFLIYFQGTGAADDSGLPNDRFFAVRPEGSVSTLKIQRTERGDSAVYLCASSLDGSYGYTFGSGTRLTVV.

This chain links TRBV9 with TRBJ2-1, with D possibly matching TRBD2 (7 bases). Germline V lookup: CDR1 SGDLS, CDR2 YYNGEE. Trimming removed 0 bases at V and 7 bases at J, with 8 bases between. CDR3 size: 13 residues. The CDR3 region is CASSVEGGNEQFF. Here the CDR3 DNA reads TGTGCCAGCAGCGTAGAGGGGGGGAATGAGCAGTTCTTC.